One sample yielded the 6 T cell receptor beta chains listed below, sequenced in a study of graft-versus-host responses after intestinal transplantation (dated by TCRdb to the early 2020s). Antigens of these TCRs are unknown. The time point tag for this specimen amounts to: cells obtained before transplantation from donor or recipient. The protocol used for the library was the immunoSEQ multiplex PCR assay. In its TCRdb copy, this immuneACCESS table keeps in-frame sequences only and misses some clones. Where compared with another copy, unresolved V genes explain less than half of these, and the others have no known cause. Counted in this sample were roughly 99,000 clones; roughly 92% of them appeared once. Less than 0.08% of the sample lies in the top ten. The sequencing here drew on unstimulated CD8+ T cells sorted from spleen or lymph node cells, taken before transplant. The source of these receptors is a human donor who was the organ donor for an intestinal transplant.

The chain carries TRBV11-3 and TRBJ1-1, with D perhaps matching TRBD1 (6 bases). Germline V gene data show CDR1 as SGHNT and CDR2 as YENEEA. The germline V and J ends were trimmed by 1 base and 5 bases, with 11 bases remaining between them. CDR3 length equals 14 residues. The CDR3 nucleotides read TGTGCCAGCAGCTTAGGTGAGGGGGTGACTGAAGCTTTCTTT. Its protein product is CASSLGEGVTEAFF.

This chain uses TRBV7-6 with TRBJ1-1, with 7 bases identical to TRBD1. This CDR3 spans 17 amino acids. With V trimmed by 2 bases and J by 0 bases, 9 bases remained unmatched. From germline, CDR1 is SGHVS and CDR2 FNYEAQ. The CDR3 reads CASSLSTGQKMNTEAFF. The CDR3 region has the DNA TGTGCCAGCAGCTTAAGTACGGGACAGAAAATGAACACTGAAGCTTTCTTT.

This rearrangement joins TRBV5-6 to TRBJ2-3; 13 bases are a match to TRBD2. J gave up 6 bases and V 3 bases, and 7 bases lay outside the gene matches. The germline gives CDR1 SGHDT, CDR2 YYEEEE. The CDR3 contains 16 residues. CDR3 in amino acids: CASSSGLAGVRDTQYF. Here the CDR3 DNA reads TGTGCCAGCAGCTCCGGACTAGCGGGAGTTAGGGATACGCAGTATTTT.

V is TRBV7-2 and J is TRBJ2-4, with 7 nucleotides matching TRBD1. CDR3 size: 13 residues. V gave up 7 bases and J gave up 3 bases; unmatched junction bases: 3. Germline V gene lookup returns CDR1 SGHTA and CDR2 FQGNSA. In DNA, the CDR3 is TGTGCCAGCATCCGGGACAGCAAAAACATTCAGTACTTC. Protein product: CASIRDSKNIQYF.

This clone was counted between two and nine times. V and J are TRBV2 and TRBJ1-1; 9 bases line up with TRBD1. The CDR3 spans 10 residues. Looked up from germline, CDR1 is SNHLY and CDR2 is FYNNEI. J gave up 12 bases and V 6 bases, and 2 bases lay outside the gene matches. This CDR3 is CASRGQGPFF. The CDR3 bases are TGTGCCAGCAGGGGACAGGGACCTTTCTTT.

V and J are TRBV27 and TRBJ2-7; the match to TRBD2 covers 11 bases. The V gene end was trimmed by 7 bases and the J gene end by 1 base; junction bases not matched to a gene: 3. Germline CDR1 is MNHEY and CDR2 is SMNVEV (reference sequence). The CDR3 has 14 residues. CDR3 nucleotide sequence: TGTGCCAGCAAAACTAGCGGGAGTTCCTACGAGCAGTACTTC. Translation: CASKTSGSSYEQYF.